Shown below are 30 T cell receptor beta chains from a single sample sequenced in a study of OX40 agonist ivuxolimab in advanced cancers. Assay used: immunoSEQ multiplex PCR; TCRdb lists only in-frame clones, some missing. The sample contains fewer than 25,000 clones, 65% to 80% of which appear only once. Sequenced here: CD4+ or CD8+ T cells sorted from blood, sampled in a trial of the OX40 agonist ivuxolimab. These receptors originate from an adult with an advanced solid tumor such as melanoma, head and neck, liver or kidney cancer.

J is TRBJ1-4 and V is TRBV29-1; D is possibly TRBD1 (6 bases). Trimming pared 6 bases from V and 8 bases from J, leaving 19 bases between. Germline assignment: CDR1 SQVTM and CDR2 ANQGSEA. The CDR3 has 14 residues. CDR3 sequence reads: CSVLAGEGGEKLFF. CDR3 bases: TGCAGCGTACTTGCAGGGGAAGGTGGGGAAAAACTGTTTTTT.

V usage is TRBV6-5 and J usage is TRBJ2-1; no firm D call. Germline values: CDR1 MNHEY, CDR2 SVGAGI. The V end lost 4 bases, the J end lost 8 bases, and 12 bases lay between the germline ends. The CDR3 contains 13 residues. The CDR3 bases are TGTGCCAGCAGTTTTGGCCCCGGCGATGAGCAGTTCTTC. Encoded protein: CASSFGPGDEQFF.

The chain joins TRBV25-1 to TRBJ1-4; the D gene is possibly TRBD1 (6 bases). The CDR3 spans 14 residues. Germline CDR1 is MGHDK and CDR2 is SYGVNS. V was pared by 7 bases and J by 6 bases, with 15 bases between. The CDR3 spells CASKPPGEYEKLFF. The CDR3 DNA reads as TGTGCCAGCAAACCGCCAGGGGAGTATGAAAAACTGTTTTTT.

The genes are TRBV6-1 and TRBJ1-1; D is unclear. Germline CDR1 MNHNS, CDR2 SASEGT. The CDR3 totals 15 residues. V dropped 2 bases and J dropped 0 bases, with 10 bases sitting between them. CDR3 sequence reads: CASSEFSGLNTEAFF. DNA for the CDR3: TGTGCCAGCAGTGAATTCTCCGGATTGAACACTGAAGCTTTCTTT.

The chain has TRBV4-2 and TRBJ2-3; D is unresolved. V lost 0 bases, J lost 0 bases, and 7 bases lay in between. The CDR3 spans 15 residues. CDR1 LGHNA and CDR2 YNFKEQ come from the germline V gene. The CDR3 loop is CASSQDPASTDTQYF. Here the CDR3 DNA reads TGTGCCAGCAGCCAAGATCCAGCTAGCACAGATACGCAGTATTTT.

A few counts support this clone. V gene TRBV7-6 combines with J gene TRBJ2-1; 11 bases are a match to TRBD1. V gave up 1 base and J gave up 2 bases; unmatched junction bases: 4. Germline V gene sequence: CDR1 SGHVS, CDR2 FNYEAQ. The CDR3 is 17 residues long. The DNA of the CDR3 is TGTGCCAGCAGCTTAGGGACAGGGGGCCGCGCCTACAATGAGCAGTTCTTC. This gives the protein CASSLGTGGRAYNEQFF.

CDR3 sequence (DNA): TGTGCCAGCAGCTTCCCGGGGAACCCAGAGGGCTACACCTTC. It encodes CASSFPGNPEGYTF. This chain links TRBV11-3 with TRBJ1-2; D unresolved. The germline gives CDR1 SGHNT, CDR2 YENEEA. The CDR3 runs to 14 residues. The V and J ends lost 3 bases and 8 bases respectively, with 16 bases between them.

The chain has TRBV9 and TRBJ2-3; D is undetermined. The V end lost 4 bases, the J end lost 6 bases, and 9 bases lay between the germline ends. Germline lookup yields CDR1 SGDLS and CDR2 YYNGEE. The CDR3 has 12 amino acids. CDR3 region: CASSLVGDTQYF. The CDR3 DNA reads as TGTGCCAGCAGCCTCGTGGGGGATACGCAGTATTTT.

V gene TRBV4-3 combines with J gene TRBJ2-7; D perhaps matches TRBD2 (6 bases). The V and J ends lost 4 bases and 3 bases respectively, with 28 bases between them. This CDR3 comprises 19 residues. Germline V CDR1 and CDR2: LGHNA, YSLEER. CDR3 amino acids: CASSREILEAGSPNYEQYF. As DNA, the CDR3 is TGCGCCAGCAGCCGTGAAATTTTAGAGGCGGGAAGTCCGAACTACGAGCAGTACTTC.

The chain links TRBV6-5 to TRBJ1-2, with D possibly TRBD1 on 5 matching bases. Germline assignment: CDR1 MNHEY and CDR2 SVGAGI. The CDR3 has 14 residues. Trimming stripped 6 bases from V and 4 bases from J, with 15 bases between. Written as DNA, the CDR3 is TGTGCCAGCAGCTCGGGGGGAGGGCCCTATGGCTACACCTTC. Residues: CASSSGGGPYGYTF.

The chain carries TRBV4-3 and TRBJ1-4, with 7 bases matching TRBD1. Germline CDR1 reads LGHNA; CDR2 reads YSLEER. The CDR3 spans 15 residues. After removal of 0 bases from V and 8 bases from J, the junction contained 6 bases not matched to a gene. The CDR3 loop is CASSQETGVREKLFF. CDR3 in DNA: TGCGCCAGCAGCCAAGAAACAGGGGTTAGGGAAAAACTGTTTTTT.

The genes are TRBV4-1 and TRBJ1-5; maybe TRBD1 (5 bases). This CDR3 comprises 16 residues. V lost 0 bases and J lost 1, with 10 bases in between. Germline V CDR1 and CDR2: MGHRA, YSYEKL. CDR3 region: CASSQEKGFSNQPQHF. Written as DNA, the CDR3 is TGCGCCAGCAGCCAAGAAAAGGGGTTCAGCAATCAGCCCCAGCATTTT.

The genes are TRBV4-3 and TRBJ2-7; no clear D gene. The CDR3 sequence is 13 residues long. Trimming cost V 0 bases and J 4 bases, with 7 bases left between them. Germline CDR1 LGHNA, CDR2 YSLEER. CDR3 nucleotides: TGCGCCAGCAGCCAAGATAGTAGGTACGAGCAGTACTTC. Its translation: CASSQDSRYEQYF.

This clone has more than one count but fewer than ten. This chain joins TRBV10-3 and TRBJ1-3, with D unresolved. CDR3 length equals 18 residues. The V end lost 4 bases, the J end lost 0 bases, and 19 bases lay between the germline ends. Germline CDR1 and CDR2: ENHRY and SYGVKD. CDR3 nucleotide sequence: TGTGCCATCAGTGTGATCGGCCCAAAGCAGAGCTCTGGAAACACCATATATTTT. It yields the protein CAISVIGPKQSSGNTIYF.

A note on this clone: Other DNA sequences in this specimen translate into the identical CDR3. The chain employs TRBV5-4 and TRBJ2-7; no reliable D call. V was pared by 0 bases and J by 4 bases, with 5 bases between. CDR3 length: 12 residues. Germline CDR1 reads SGHNT; CDR2 reads YYREEE (reference sequence). Written as DNA, the CDR3 is TGTGCCAGCAGCTTGGTTGGGTACGAGCAGTACTTC. Translated: CASSLVGYEQYF.

The chain couples TRBV4-2 to TRBJ2-1; D might be TRBD1 or TRBD2, each matching 6 bases. The V end was cut by 0 bases, the J end by 4 bases, with 13 bases between. The CDR3 length is 16 residues. Germline V gives CDR1 LGHNA, CDR2 YNFKEQ. The CDR3 protein is CASSQEPGAGYNEQFF. CDR3 nucleotides: TGTGCCAGCAGCCAAGAGCCGGGGGCCGGGTACAATGAGCAGTTCTTC.

J is TRBJ2-7 and V is TRBV6-6, with TRBD1 identical over 8 bases. J gave up 3 bases and V 2 bases, and 0 bases lay outside the gene matches. The V gene's germline CDR1 is MNHNY and CDR2 SVGAGI (reference sequence). This CDR3 comprises 13 residues. The CDR3 loop is CASSYDRGYEQYF. DNA of the CDR3: TGTGCCAGCAGTTACGACAGGGGCTACGAGCAGTACTTC.

V is TRBV29-1 and J is TRBJ2-5, with 7 bases aligning to TRBD2. The CDR3 runs to 15 residues. CDR1 SQVTM and CDR2 ANQGSEA come from the germline V gene. The V segment lost 6 bases and the J segment 5 bases; nucleotides outside the gene matches: 15. CDR3 nucleotide sequence: TGCAGCGTCCCACGGCCAGCGGGGTGGTTGGAGACCCAGTACTTC. Amino acid sequence: CSVPRPAGWLETQYF.

This clone was seen just once. V usage is TRBV4-3 and J usage is TRBJ2-2, with a tentative D call TRBD1 (5 bases). CDR3 size: 13 residues. Germline V gene lookup returns CDR1 LGHNA and CDR2 YSLEER. Deletions cut 1 base from V and 6 bases from J, with 6 bases between. CDR3 in DNA: TGCGCCAGCAGCCAAGTAGGGGCCGGGGAGCTGTTTTTT. It yields the protein CASSQVGAGELFF.

The V call is TRBV7-3, the J call TRBJ2-3, with D possibly TRBD2 on 6 matching bases. The ends were cut back, 2 bases at V and 5 bases at J, with 11 bases in the middle. Germline loops: CDR1 SGHTA, CDR2 FQGTGA. The CDR3 totals 14 residues. The CDR3 nucleotides are TGTGCCAGCAGCTTACTGGGGGGAGGAGATACGCAGTATTTT. It is translated as CASSLLGGGDTQYF.

This clone has just a few counts. CDR3 DNA sequence: TGTGCCAGCAGTCCTCGAGGGAGCTATGACTACGAGCAGTACTTC. It translates to CASSPRGSYDYEQYF. The J gene is TRBJ2-7, the V gene TRBV6-1; possibly TRBD2 for D (5 bases). Deletions cut 5 bases from V and 3 bases from J, with 17 bases between. Germline values: CDR1 MNHNS, CDR2 SASEGT. The CDR3 totals 15 residues.

V is TRBV6-4 and J is TRBJ1-4; tentatively, D is TRBD1 (6 bases). CDR1 MRHNA and CDR2 SNTAGT come from the germline V gene. V lost 2 bases to trimming and J lost 4 bases, with 17 bases between them. This CDR3 comprises 17 residues. The CDR3 sequence: CASSDVEWDIDNEKLFF. CDR3 bases: TGTGCCAGCAGTGACGTTGAGTGGGACATAGATAATGAAAAACTGTTTTTT.

The rearrangement uses TRBV11-2 and TRBJ2-2; D is uncertain. The CDR3 runs 14 residues. CDR1 is SGHAT and CDR2 is FQNNGV in the germline V gene. Trimming left V 5 bases short and J 6 bases short, with 13 bases between. In DNA, the CDR3 is TGTGCCAGCAGCCACCCGGGCGAGGCCGGGGAGCTGTTTTTT. Its translation is CASSHPGEAGELFF.

This clone is categorized as medium-sized (0.01 to 0.1%). V gene TRBV4-3 combines with J gene TRBJ2-1; D remains ambiguous. The V gene's germline CDR1 is LGHNA and CDR2 YSLEER. The CDR3 contains 15 residues. V gave up 0 bases and J gave up 7 bases, with 13 bases separating them. The CDR3, as DNA: TGCGCCAGCAGCCAAGACGGTGTCAGGCAAAATGAGCAGTTCTTC. Its translation is CASSQDGVRQNEQFF.

In its sample, this clone was seen once. The chain uses TRBV9 and TRBJ2-7; 10 bases map to TRBD1. Germline V gives CDR1 SGDLS, CDR2 YYNGEE. The CDR3 runs to 15 residues. The junction had 9 bases not matched to a gene; V was cut back by 3 bases and J by 6 bases. CDR3: CASSDHGTGASEQYF. CDR3 DNA sequence: TGTGCCAGCAGCGACCACGGGACAGGGGCCTCCGAGCAGTACTTC.

With respect to this clone: An end of the junction does not agree with germline; a read error may underlie this. The chain recombines TRBV7-9 with TRBJ2-7; D is perhaps TRBD1 (5 bases). Germline values: CDR1 SEHNR, CDR2 FQNEAQ (reference sequence). The CDR3 consists of 12 residues. In DNA form, the CDR3 reads TGTGCCAGCGGCTTAAGGGGATGGGAGCAGTACTTC. It specifies CASGLRGWEQYF. Supplemented by reference TRBV7-9 and TRBJ2-7, the full variable domain reads DTGVSQNPRHKITKRGQNVTFRCDPISEHNRLYWYRQTLGQGPEFLTYFQNEAQLEKSRLLSDRFSAERPKGSFSTLEIQRTEQGDSAMYLCASGLRGWEQYFGPGTRLTVT.

V and J are TRBV7-2 and TRBJ2-7; 8 bases match TRBD2. This CDR3 has 15 residues. Germline V lookup: CDR1 SGHTA, CDR2 FQGNSA. V lost 3 bases to trimming and J lost 0 bases; unmatched junction nucleotides: 4. The CDR3 reads CASSFQRGSSYEQYF. The CDR3 DNA follows: TGTGCCAGCAGCTTCCAGCGGGGGAGCTCCTACGAGCAGTACTTC.

In its sample, this clone was seen once. The chain combines TRBV7-8 with TRBJ2-1, with 10 bases fitting TRBD2. The CDR3 contains 16 residues. Germline lookup yields CDR1 SGHVS and CDR2 FQNEAQ. The V gene end was trimmed by 5 bases and the J gene end by 11 bases; junction bases not matched to a gene: 15. DNA of the CDR3: TGTGCCAGCAGCAACATATCGGGACTAGCGAAAGTGAAGCAGTTCTTC. It yields the protein CASSNISGLAKVKQFF.

The rearrangement uses TRBV4-1 and TRBJ2-2, with D hard to call. The germline gives CDR1 MGHRA, CDR2 YSYEKL. Trimming pared 4 bases from V and 6 bases from J, leaving 9 bases between. The length of the CDR3 is 13 residues. The CDR3 DNA reads as TGCGCCAGCAGCCGAGGTAGTCCCGGGGAGCTGTTTTTT. It encodes CASSRGSPGELFF.

For the CDR3, the DNA is TGTGCCAGCAGCTTGCGACGGGACACACCGTACGAGCAGTACTTC. It encodes CASSLRRDTPYEQYF. The chain joins TRBV5-8 to TRBJ2-7; D is perhaps TRBD1 (6 bases). Trimming stripped 1 base from V and 4 bases from J, with 15 bases between. The CDR3 runs 15 residues. CDR1 is SGHTS and CDR2 is YDEGEE in the germline V gene.